Listed here are 24 T cell receptor beta chains from one sample, sequenced in a study of blood T cell repertoires in COVID-19. Assay: immunoSEQ multiplex PCR; the TCRdb copy retains only in-frame clones and omits some. The sample records about 210,000 clones, around 91% being singletons. Specimen: peripheral blood. The source of these receptors is a woman between 40 and 55 years old with acute or convalescent COVID-19.

The chain is built from TRBV5-4 and TRBJ2-1, with TRBD2 matching 14 bases. Germline V lookup: CDR1 SGHNT, CDR2 YYREEE (reference sequence). The CDR3 totals 17 residues. The J segment lost 3 bases and the V segment lost 0 bases, leaving 2 bases of the junction unmatched. CDR3 bases: TGTGCCAGCAGCTTGGAGGGACTAGCGGGGGACTACAATGAGCAGTTCTTC. It is translated as CASSLEGLAGDYNEQFF.

Only one count was recorded for this clone. The chain joins TRBV14 to TRBJ2-5; 7 bases map to TRBD2. J lost 5 bases, V lost 3 bases, and 9 bases had no gene match. The CDR3 has 15 residues. Germline V gene lookup returns CDR1 SGHDN and CDR2 FVKESK. Here the CDR3 reads CASSHDEGGRETQYF. The CDR3 DNA sequence: TGTGCCAGCAGCCACGATGAGGGAGGGCGGGAGACCCAGTACTTC.

CDR3 sequence (DNA): TGTGCCAGCAGCCAGACTAGCGGGGGAGGTAATGAGCAGTTCTTC. This sequence encodes CASSQTSGGGNEQFF. This chain links TRBV3-1 (or the pseudogene TRBV3-2) with TRBJ2-1; 12 nucleotides match TRBD2. The CDR3 is made up of 15 amino acids. Germline V lookup: CDR1 LGHDT, CDR2 YNNKEL (reference sequence). V dropped 3 bases and J dropped 7; count of bases not matched to a gene: 4.

V gene TRBV6-1 combines with J gene TRBJ1-3, with 12 bases lining up with TRBD1. The V and J ends lost 0 bases and 6 bases, in that order; junction bases with no gene match: 0. Per the germline V gene, CDR1 is MNHNS and CDR2 is SASEGT. This CDR3 contains 15 residues. CDR3 DNA sequence: TGTGCCAGCAGTGAAGCGGGACAGGGGGCAAACACCATATATTTT. Translation: CASSEAGQGANTIYF.

The chain couples TRBV5-1 to TRBJ2-3; TRBD2 aligns across 10 bases. CDR1 and CDR2 from the germline V gene are SGHRS and YFSETQ. The junction had 2 bases not matched to a gene; V was cut back by 3 bases and J by 4 bases. CDR3 length: 14 residues. The CDR3 DNA is TGCGCCAGCAGCTCTGGGACTAGCGCAGATACGCAGTATTTT. Protein sequence: CASSSGTSADTQYF.

The chain carries TRBV3-1 (or the pseudogene TRBV3-2) and TRBJ1-2; 7 bases fit TRBD1. The trim removed 4 bases at V and 4 bases at J, leaving 15 bases unmatched. Germline CDR1 LGHDT, CDR2 YNNKEL (reference sequence). The CDR3 runs 17 residues. CDR3 loop: CASSPSPGQVEGYGYTF. CDR3 sequence (DNA): TGTGCCAGCAGCCCATCCCCCGGACAGGTAGAAGGCTATGGCTACACCTTC.

The chain combines TRBV6-5 with TRBJ1-2; possible D gene TRBD1, 6 bases. The V end lost 8 bases, the J end lost 8 bases, and 18 bases lay between the germline ends. In germline, CDR1 is MNHEY, CDR2 SVGAGI. The CDR3 runs to 13 residues. In nucleotides, the CDR3 is TGTGCCAGCTACAGGGTTGAGAGGGAGGGCTACACCTTC. It codes for CASYRVEREGYTF.

The chain couples TRBV28 to TRBJ2-1; a weak D match, TRBD2 (6 bases). CDR1 and CDR2 from the germline V gene are MDHEN and SYDVKM. V was shortened by 2 bases and J by 6 bases, with 14 bases between the two germline ends. The CDR3 has 15 amino acids. Written as DNA, the CDR3 is TGTGCCAGCAGTTTACATCTGGAGGGCCCCAATGAGCAGTTCTTC. Its protein is CASSLHLEGPNEQFF.

The CDR3 loop reads CSARTVNEQFF. The CDR3 DNA reads TGCAGTGCTAGGACAGTCAATGAGCAGTTCTTC. This sequence joins TRBV20-1 and TRBJ2-1; possible D gene TRBD1, 5 bases. The V end was cut by 3 bases, the J end by 6 bases, with 6 bases between. The CDR3 is 11 amino acids. Germline V gene sequence: CDR1 DFQATT, CDR2 SNEGSKA (reference sequence).

The CDR3 loop is CASSLRTSGGGTQYF. The DNA for the CDR3 is TGTGCCAGCAGCTTACGGACTAGCGGGGGAGGGACCCAGTACTTC. The V call is TRBV7-2, the J call TRBJ2-5; 13 bases are a match to TRBD2. Germline V gene sequence: CDR1 SGHTA, CDR2 FQGNSA. CDR3 length equals 15 residues. J gave up 7 bases and V 2 bases, and 4 bases lay outside the gene matches.

The genes are TRBV19 and TRBJ1-2, with unresolved D. V was cut by 6 bases and J by 6 bases, with 14 bases left in between. The length of the CDR3 is 13 residues. From germline, CDR1 is LNHDA and CDR2 SQIVND (reference sequence). The CDR3 sequence is CASRSHLPDGYTF. The CDR3 nucleotides read TGTGCCAGTAGATCCCATCTTCCGGATGGCTACACCTTC.

The chain is built from TRBV6-5 and TRBJ1-2; 7 nucleotides match TRBD1. Germline values: CDR1 MNHEY, CDR2 SVGAGI. With V trimmed by 6 bases and J by 4 bases, 5 bases remained unmatched. The CDR3 is 13 amino acids. In nucleotides, the CDR3 is TGTGCCAGCAGAGACGGGACAGCCTATGGCTACACCTTC. The encoded protein is CASRDGTAYGYTF.

In DNA, the CDR3 is TGTGCCAGCTCACCTGGACAGGGAAGAGGACAAGAGACCCAGTACTTC. Residues: CASSPGQGRGQETQYF. The genes are TRBV18 and TRBJ2-5; 8 nucleotides line up with TRBD1. Per the germline V gene, CDR1 is KGHSH and CDR2 is LQKENI. With V trimmed by 3 bases and J by 2 bases, 8 bases remained unmatched. This CDR3 comprises 16 residues.

This clone was seen more than once but under ten times. The V call is TRBV4-1, the J call TRBJ2-2; D gene uncertain. From germline, CDR1 is MGHRA and CDR2 YSYEKL. The CDR3 is 14 residues long. V was shortened by 3 bases and J by 7 bases, with 12 bases between the two germline ends. The CDR3 region has the DNA TGCGCCAGCAGCCACGGAGAATTGGACGGGGAGCTGTTTTTT. Its protein is CASSHGELDGELFF.

The chain joins TRBV5-1 to TRBJ1-2, with no clear D. V shed 1 base and J shed 5 bases, with 9 bases lying between them. Germline-derived CDR1 and CDR2 are SGHRS and YFSETQ. The CDR3 has 13 residues. The DNA of the CDR3 is TGCGCCAGCAGCTTGAACCAGAATTATGGCTACACCTTC. This gives the protein CASSLNQNYGYTF.

This clone was found once. The chain links TRBV2 to TRBJ1-3, with 11 bases that match TRBD1. The CDR3 sequence is 16 residues long. Germline trimming cut 5 bases from V and 2 bases from J; bases unmatched to any gene: 5. CDR1 and CDR2 from the germline V gene are SNHLY and FYNNEI. The CDR3 DNA reads as TGTGCCAGCAGTCCGCGGGGACAGGGGGCTGGAAACACCATATATTTT. This translates into CASSPRGQGAGNTIYF.

This chain connects TRBV19 to TRBJ1-2, with D possibly TRBD1 on 6 matching bases. V was clipped by 6 bases and J by 5 bases, with 22 bases between them. Germline values: CDR1 LNHDA, CDR2 SQIVND (reference sequence). The CDR3 totals 16 residues. Written as DNA, the CDR3 is TGTGCCAGTAGACCCTACTCGGCAGGGGAACATTATGGCTACACCTTC. Translation gives CASRPYSAGEHYGYTF.

This clone was seen a single time. The J gene is TRBJ2-3, the V gene TRBV6-5, with a tentative D call TRBD2 (5 bases). CDR3 length: 15 amino acids. Germline V gives CDR1 MNHEY, CDR2 SVGAGI. The V end lost 7 bases, the J end lost 1 base, and 15 bases lay between the germline ends. This CDR3 reads CASTETRTRTDTQYF. The CDR3 DNA is TGTGCCAGCACCGAAACTAGAACTCGCACAGATACGCAGTATTTT.

The chain employs TRBV11-2 and TRBJ2-2, with D possibly being TRBD2 (7 bases). Trimming left V 5 bases short and J 7 bases short, with 17 bases between. This CDR3 is built from 15 residues. Germline V gene lookup returns CDR1 SGHAT and CDR2 FQNNGV. The CDR3 sequence is CASSPGGLPSGELFF. The CDR3 nucleotides read TGTGCCAGCAGCCCGGGGGGCCTACCGAGCGGGGAGCTGTTTTTT. Full variable domain (missing parts from reference TRBV11-2 and TRBJ2-2): EAGVAQSPRYKIIEKRQSVAFWCNPISGHATLYWYQQILGQGPKLLIQFQNNGVVDDSQLPKDRFSAERLKGVDSTLKIQPAKLEDSAVYLCASSPGGLPSGELFFGEGSRLTVL.

J is TRBJ2-7 and V is TRBV21-1; TRBD2 was called by the table and not checked on the DNA. TRBV21-1 is a pseudogene. This CDR3 region has 13 residues. CDR3 in DNA: TGTGCCAGCAGCAAAGCGCCCGGGGGCGAGCAGTACGTC. Protein product: CASSKAPGGEQYV.

This rearrangement joins TRBV27 to TRBJ1-2; 10 bases are shared with TRBD1. V shed 5 bases and J 4 bases; nucleotides not matched to a gene: 7. In germline, CDR1 is MNHEY, CDR2 SMNVEV (reference sequence). CDR3 size: 15 residues. CDR3 loop: CASSKDRGLGYGYTF. The CDR3 region has the DNA TGTGCCAGCAGTAAAGACAGGGGGCTGGGCTATGGCTACACCTTC.

The chain recombines TRBV7-2 with TRBJ1-5; the D gene is possibly TRBD1 (5 bases). Germline values: CDR1 SGHTA, CDR2 FQGNSA. Trimming cost V 2 bases and J 1 base, with 15 bases left between them. The CDR3 runs to 17 residues. The CDR3 spells CASSLPTGHASNQPQHF. CDR3 in DNA: TGTGCCAGCAGCTTACCAACTGGACACGCCAGCAATCAGCCCCAGCATTTT.

This clone came up once. The chain has TRBV7-9 and TRBJ1-5, with D uncertain. V dropped 3 bases and J dropped 7 bases, with 13 bases sitting between them. The germline V gene encodes CDR1 SEHNR and CDR2 FQNEAQ (reference sequence). The length of the CDR3 is 14 residues. CDR3 sequence: CASSFGEALQPQHF. The CDR3 bases are TGTGCCAGCAGCTTTGGGGAGGCCTTACAGCCCCAGCATTTT.

The chain recombines TRBV4-1 with TRBJ2-6; 7 bases line up with TRBD2. There are 16 residues in the CDR3. CDR1 is MGHRA and CDR2 is YSYEKL in the germline V gene. The V and J ends lost 6 bases and 4 bases, in that order; junction bases with no gene match: 9. CDR3 nucleotide sequence: TGCGCCAGCAGAAAAATGGGGGGGTCCGGGGCCAACGTCCTGACTTTC. Translated, it gives CASRKMGGSGANVLTF.